These 10 T cell receptor beta chains came from one sample sequenced in a study of immune evolution from preneoplasia to lung adenocarcinoma (dated by TCRdb to the early 2020s). Libraries were built with the immunoSEQ multiplex PCR assay. The table was pulled from immuneACCESS by TCRdb, which kept in-frame rearrangements only. Such tables lose some clones; where checked, under half of the loss comes from unresolved V genes, and the rest has no known cause. This sample lists 20,000 to 30,000 clones; around 74% were detected once. The ten most abundant clones make up 4.5% to 7% of the sample. Sequenced input: FFPE invasive lung adenocarcinoma tissue. This sample's cell subset or site label indicates: frankly invasive lung adenocarcinoma (ADC). All receptors come from a person aged 55 to 70 with invasive lung adenocarcinoma. Some clones in this sample may be carry-over from other donors' samples.

CDR3 DNA sequence: TGCGCCAGCAGCCAAGCTGGAACAGATTCTAACTATGGCTACACCTTC. Residues: CASSQAGTDSNYGYTF. The chain combines TRBV4-1 with TRBJ1-2; D ambiguous. The germline V gene has CDR1 MGHRA and CDR2 YSYEKL. This CDR3 is 16 amino acids long. V lost 1 base, J lost 0 bases, and 12 bases lay in between.

The V call is TRBV7-2, the J call TRBJ1-2; 7 bases agree with TRBD1. CDR3 length: 15 amino acids. The V and J ends lost 4 bases and 6 bases, in that order; junction bases with no gene match: 11. Germline CDR1 reads SGHTA; CDR2 reads FQGNSA. The CDR3 coding sequence is TGTGCCAGCAGCTCAACCCCGGGACAGACTAATGGCTACACCTTC. This translates into CASSSTPGQTNGYTF.

CDR3 loop: CASSLGVYEQYF. The CDR3 DNA reads TGTGCCAGCAGTTTAGGTGTGTACGAGCAGTACTTC. The chain couples TRBV28 to TRBJ2-7; D not certain. Germline assignment: CDR1 MDHEN and CDR2 SYDVKM. The CDR3 spans 12 residues. Trimming removed 2 bases from V and 4 bases from J, with 6 bases in between.

The chain couples TRBV29-1 to TRBJ2-1; D not resolved. Trimming removed 4 bases from V and 4 bases from J, with 5 bases in between. CDR1 SQVTM and CDR2 ANQGSEA come from the germline V gene. The CDR3 is 11 amino acids. The CDR3 loop reads CSVGLYNEQFF. The CDR3 bases are TGCAGCGTTGGCTTGTACAATGAGCAGTTCTTC.

J is TRBJ1-3 and V is TRBV7-6, with D uncertain. V was trimmed by 1 base and J by 1 base, leaving 8 bases between them. The CDR3 is made up of 15 amino acids. Germline CDR1 SGHVS, CDR2 FNYEAQ. The CDR3 region is CASSLVPGSGNTIYF. The DNA for the CDR3 is TGTGCCAGCAGCTTAGTCCCCGGTTCTGGAAACACCATATATTTT.

The sample holds one count of this clone. The gene calls are TRBV4-1 and TRBJ2-6; no definite D call. V shed 1 base and J shed 1 base, with 8 bases lying between them. The CDR3 sequence is 16 residues long. CDR1 and CDR2 from the germline V gene are MGHRA and YSYEKL. The CDR3 DNA sequence: TGCGCCAGCAGCCAAGCGGTAGGTTCTGGGGCCAACGTCCTGACTTTC. This encodes CASSQAVGSGANVLTF.

The chain combines TRBV30 with TRBJ1-5; D may be TRBD1 (6 bases). This CDR3 has 13 residues. Trimming removed 1 base from V and 5 bases from J, with 9 bases in between. The germline V gene encodes CDR1 GTSNPN and CDR2 SVGIG (reference sequence). The CDR3 here is CAWSGDKHQPQHF. CDR3 DNA sequence: TGTGCCTGGAGTGGGGACAAACATCAGCCCCAGCATTTT.

This rearrangement joins TRBV7-9 to TRBJ2-2; 7 positions agree with TRBD1. With V trimmed by 4 bases and J by 2 bases, 7 bases remained unmatched. This CDR3 spans 16 amino acids. The germline V gene has CDR1 SEHNR and CDR2 FQNEAQ (reference sequence). This CDR3 is CASSSAGTANTGELFF. DNA for the CDR3: TGTGCCAGCAGCTCAGCCGGGACAGCCAACACCGGGGAGCTGTTTTTT.

Sample share makes this clone medium-sized. The chain recombines TRBV19 with TRBJ2-6; D is unresolved. CDR1 and CDR2 (germline): LNHDA, SQIVND (reference sequence). V lost 3 bases to trimming and J lost 0 bases, with 3 bases between them. This CDR3 is 14 amino acids long. CDR3: CASSIGSGANVLTF. CDR3 nucleotides: TGTGCCAGTAGTATCGGCTCTGGGGCCAACGTCCTGACTTTC. The full variable domain, with the rest looked up from reference TRBV19 and TRBJ2-6, is DGGITQSPKYLFRKEGQNVTLSCEQNLNHDAMYWYRQDPGQGLRLIYYSQIVNDFQKGDIAEGYSVSREKKESFPLTVTSAQKNPTAFYLCASSIGSGANVLTFGAGSRLTVL.

By sample fraction, this clone is medium-sized. The V call is TRBV9, the J call TRBJ2-7; a possible D gene is TRBD2 (5 bases). The germline CDR1 and CDR2 sequences are SGDLS and YYNGEE. The CDR3 has 15 amino acids. The V gene lost 0 bases and the J gene lost 2 bases, with 12 bases spanning the gap. The CDR3 region is CASSVGGIGAYEQYF. The CDR3 DNA follows: TGTGCCAGCAGCGTAGGAGGGATTGGGGCCTACGAGCAGTACTTC.